This section outlines one T cell receptor beta chain sequence together with its context. Antigen: not known. With a much larger clone just one base away, this may be a read error. This entry belongs to a study of CD8 T cells in ankylosing spondylitis. General observations from the study: The study identified a TCR beta motif of several highly homologous variants that appeared characteristic of ankylosing spondylitis blood. Clones tied to disease were said to be significantly enriched in matched ankylosing spondylitis synovial fluid.

As the method for making TCR beta libraries, quantitative 5'-RACE with molecular barcodes was used. TCRdb passed the 5' RACE reads through MiXCR, listing each CDR3 protein once. The repertoire has 150,000 or so distinct CDR3 sequences, around 16% of them found once; the top ten carry about 8.2%. The CDR3 totals 13 residues. V was pared by 8 bases and J by 1 base, with 5 bases of the junction left unmatched. CDR1 is LNHNV and CDR2 is YYDKDF in the germline V gene (reference sequence). The chain recombines TRBV15 with TRBJ2-7, with TRBD1 matching 7 bases. The TCR sequence derives from a male donor with ankylosing spondylitis or in good health (not recorded which). What was sequenced was blood, either unsorted or a sorted T cell fraction (not recorded which). This CDR3 is CATEDRLSYEQYF. CDR3 DNA: TGTGCCACCGAGGACAGGTTATCCTACGAGCAGTACTTC.